The following is a T cell receptor beta chain sequence with its context. It lacks a known antigen. One base away there is no much larger clone; base qualities are not given. TCRbeta CDR3 regions were amplified from genomic DNA using the immunoSEQ Assay, a bias-controlled multiplex PCR. The source study handled its data this way. The number of nucleated cells in each sample was estimated by amplification of reference gene primers within the assay. To quantify the absolute abundance of each unique TCRbeta CDR3 rearrangement, sequence reads were collapsed and filtered. For each sample, productive Simpson clonality was calculated as the square root of Simpson's diversity index over productive rearrangements. Entries here come from immuneACCESS through TCRdb and include only in-frame sequences with V and J called. Some clones fail to appear in such tables; in the studies checked, an unresolved V gene covers under half of the shortfall, and the cause of the remainder is unknown. The DNA was the basis for D and trimming; V, J and clone size are from that table. Across this sample there are approximately 180,000 clones, with around 90% seen only once. The top ten hold roughly 1.5% of the sample.

This sample was taken from a study of blood T cell repertoires in COVID-19 (TCRdb year 2020). With regard to the full study: The collaborator samples originated in the United States, Italy and Spain and spanned the acute and convalescent phases of COVID-19. The material from the prospective study consisted of cDNA or gDNA derived from T cells, B-cell-depleted T cells, or PBMCs. Deeply sampled blood TCRbeta repertoires from subjects exposed to, actively infected with, or recovered from COVID-19 were included in the dataset. The repertoires were made available in a free public database intended to serve as a resource for research on the immune response to SARS-CoV-2. Samples came from the ongoing ImmuneRACE study (first 160 participants) plus 1,254 subjects from 6 global collaborators. The sample metadata nearly always contained a de-identified subject ID, COVID-19 status, age in years and sex. Where available, HLA class I and class II types were obtained from metadata supplied by the sample provider rather than from assay-based typing. Broad study findings and their caveats: The quantity of clinical and demographic metadata differed by source and by participant and was supplied without curation.

Each collaborating institution followed its own protocols to collect whole blood in K2EDTA tubes. For TCRbeta analysis, collaborator samples were shipped as frozen whole blood, as isolated PBMCs, or as DNA extracted from either sample type. Taken from cysteine to phenylalanine, the CDR3 has 15 residues. Just CDR3 DNA is preserved here, 45 bases in frame from base 1. Deletion took 2 bases off V and 6 bases off J, with a span of 11 bases between the germline ends. CDR1 and CDR2, looked up from the germline V gene (reference sequence), are MNHNY and SVGAGI. Material: peripheral blood. The TCR was taken from a woman aged 50 to 60 with acute or convalescent COVID-19. The chain couples TRBV6-6 to TRBJ1-6, and the D gene may be TRBD1, 6 bases matching. The CDR3 reads CASSYGTTFNSPLHF. The DNA sequence is as follows: TGTGCCAGCAGTTACGGGACAACGTTTAATTCACCCCTCCACTTT.